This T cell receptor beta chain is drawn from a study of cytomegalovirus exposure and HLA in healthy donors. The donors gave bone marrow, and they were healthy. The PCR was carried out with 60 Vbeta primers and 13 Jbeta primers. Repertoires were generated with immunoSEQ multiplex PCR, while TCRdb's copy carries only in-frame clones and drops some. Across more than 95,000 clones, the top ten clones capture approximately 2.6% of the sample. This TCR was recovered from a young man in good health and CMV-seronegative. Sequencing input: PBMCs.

In DNA, the CDR3 is TGTGCCAGCAGGGACAGGGGGATGAGCAATCAGCCCCAGCATTTT. It specifies CASRDRGMSNQPQHF. The genes are TRBV28 and TRBJ1-5, with 10 bases lining up with TRBD1. Germline values: CDR1 MDHEN, CDR2 SYDVKM. The CDR3 loop spans 15 amino acids. The junction had 3 bases not matched to a gene; V was cut back by 6 bases and J by 1 base. Combining the CDR3 with reference TRBV28 and TRBJ1-5 gives the whole variable domain DVKVTQSSRYLVKRTGEKVFLECVQDMDHENMFWYRQDPGLGLRLIYFSYDVKMKEKGDIPEGYSVSREKKERFSLILESASTNQTSMYLCASRDRGMSNQPQHFGDGTRLSIL.